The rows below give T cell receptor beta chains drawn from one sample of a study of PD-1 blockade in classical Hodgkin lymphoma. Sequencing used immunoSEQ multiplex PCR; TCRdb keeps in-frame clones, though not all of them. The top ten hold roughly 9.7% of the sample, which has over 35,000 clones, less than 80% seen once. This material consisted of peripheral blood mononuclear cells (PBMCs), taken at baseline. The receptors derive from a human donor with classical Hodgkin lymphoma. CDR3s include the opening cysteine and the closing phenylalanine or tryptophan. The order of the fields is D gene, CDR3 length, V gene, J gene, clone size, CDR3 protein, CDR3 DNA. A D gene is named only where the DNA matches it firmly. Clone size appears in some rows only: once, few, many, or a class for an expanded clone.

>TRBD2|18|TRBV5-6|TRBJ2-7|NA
CASSRSPKIAGVGVEQYF
TGTGCCAGCAGCCGTTCCCCAAAGATAGCGGGAGTTGGGGTCGAGCAGTACTTC
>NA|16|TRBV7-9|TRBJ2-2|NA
CASSPGMGANTGELFF
TGTGCCAGCAGCCCGGGTATGGGCGCGAACACCGGGGAGCTGTTTTTT
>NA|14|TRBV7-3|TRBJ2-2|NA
CASSLIGNGGELFF
TGTGCCAGCAGCTTAATTGGGAATGGCGGGGAGCTGTTTTTT
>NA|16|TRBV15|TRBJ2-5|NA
CATSRDKLALYGTQYF
TGTGCCACCAGCAGAGATAAACTTGCCCTCTACGGGACCCAGTACTTC
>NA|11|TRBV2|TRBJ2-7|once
CASIITSEQYF
TGTGCCAGCATTATTACTAGCGAGCAGTACTTC
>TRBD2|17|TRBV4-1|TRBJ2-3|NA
CASSHPTSGPATDTQYF
TGCGCCAGCAGCCATCCCACTAGCGGGCCAGCCACAGATACGCAGTATTTT
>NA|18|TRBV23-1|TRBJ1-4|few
CASSRPGLPSALNEKLFF
TGCGCCAGCAGTCGCCCGGGACTCCCAAGCGCCCTTAATGAAAAACTGTTTTTT
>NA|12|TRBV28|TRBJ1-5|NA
CASRPNDQPQHF
TGTGCCAGCAGGCCAAACGATCAGCCCCAGCATTTT
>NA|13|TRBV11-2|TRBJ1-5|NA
CASSLDTRGLQHF
TGTGCCAGCAGCTTAGATACTAGAGGGCTCCAGCATTTT
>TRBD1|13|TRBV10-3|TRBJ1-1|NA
CAISVTGETEAFF
TGTGCCATCAGTGTAACAGGGGAGACTGAAGCTTTCTTT
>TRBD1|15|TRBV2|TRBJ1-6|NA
CASSRDRGYNSPLHF
TGTGCCAGCAGTCGGGACAGGGGTTACAATTCACCCCTCCACTTT
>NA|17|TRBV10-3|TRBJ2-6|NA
CAISESPSRSGANVLTF
TGTGCCATCAGTGAGTCACCCTCCCGGTCTGGGGCCAACGTCCTGACTTTC
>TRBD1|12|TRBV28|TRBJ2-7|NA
CASRDRVYEQYF
TGTGCCAGTCGGGACAGAGTCTACGAGCAGTACTTC
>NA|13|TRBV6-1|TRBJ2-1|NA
CASSSDSYNEQFF
TGTGCCAGCAGTTCGGACAGCTACAATGAGCAGTTCTTC
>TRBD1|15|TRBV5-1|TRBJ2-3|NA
CASSLMDRGPDTQYF
TGCGCCAGCAGCTTGATGGACAGGGGGCCGGATACGCAGTATTTT
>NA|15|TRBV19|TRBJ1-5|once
CASSVTGRRHQPQHF
TGTGCCAGTAGTGTAACAGGGAGGCGCCATCAGCCCCAGCATTTT
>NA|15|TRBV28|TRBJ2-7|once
CASSSSWDLSYEQYF
TGTGCCAGCAGTTCATCCTGGGATCTCTCCTACGAGCAGTACTTC
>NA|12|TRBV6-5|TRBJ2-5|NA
CASGSTEETQYF
TGTGCCAGCGGGTCGACAGAAGAGACCCAGTACTTC
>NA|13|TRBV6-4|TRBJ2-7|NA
CASSDSTPYEQYF
TGTGCCAGCAGTGACTCGACGCCCTACGAGCAGTACTTC
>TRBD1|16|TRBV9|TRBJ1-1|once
CASSVPPGGMNTEAFF
TGTGCCAGCAGCGTCCCTCCAGGGGGAATGAACACTGAAGCTTTCTTT
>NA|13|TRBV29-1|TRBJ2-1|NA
CSVPSQGYNEQFF
TGCAGCGTCCCGTCACAGGGTTACAATGAGCAGTTCTTC
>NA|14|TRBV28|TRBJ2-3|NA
CASNSVAATDTQYF
TGTGCCAGCAACTCGGTAGCGGCCACAGATACGCAGTATTTT
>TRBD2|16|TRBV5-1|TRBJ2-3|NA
CASSEGLAGFTDTQYF
TGCGCCAGCAGCGAAGGACTAGCGGGTTTCACAGATACGCAGTATTTT
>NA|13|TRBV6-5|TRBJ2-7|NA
CASRGTLTYEQYF
TGTGCCAGCAGGGGGACGCTGACCTACGAGCAGTACTTC
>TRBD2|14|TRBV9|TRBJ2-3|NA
CASSVSGRTDTQYF
TGTGCCAGCAGCGTTAGCGGGCGCACAGATACACAGTATTTT
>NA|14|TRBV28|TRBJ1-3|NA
CASSLVSSGNTIYF
TGTGCCAGCAGTTTAGTAAGCTCTGGAAACACCATATATTTT
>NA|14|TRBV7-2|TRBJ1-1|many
CASSTGLFPDEAFF
TGTGCCAGCAGCACTGGACTCTTTCCGGATGAAGCTTTCTTT
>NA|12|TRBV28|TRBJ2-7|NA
CASSSHRGEQYF
TGTGCCAGCAGTTCACACCGGGGCGAGCAGTACTTC
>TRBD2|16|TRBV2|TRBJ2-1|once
CASREVGTSIYNEQFF
TGTGCCAGCAGGGAGGTTGGGACTAGCATCTACAATGAGCAGTTCTTC
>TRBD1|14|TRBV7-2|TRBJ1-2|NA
CASSIRQGVWGYTF
TGTGCCAGCAGCATCAGACAGGGGGTATGGGGCTACACCTTC
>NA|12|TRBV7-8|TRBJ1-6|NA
CASSLLGSPLHF
TGTGCCAGCAGCTTATTAGGTTCACCCCTCCACTTT
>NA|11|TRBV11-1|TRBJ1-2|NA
CASSFPVGYTF
TGTGCCAGCAGCTTTCCCGTTGGCTACACCTTC
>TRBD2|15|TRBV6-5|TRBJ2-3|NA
CASSVLAGGTDTQYF
TGTGCCAGCAGTGTACTAGCGGGAGGGACAGATACGCAGTATTTT
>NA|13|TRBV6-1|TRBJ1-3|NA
CASSVWLGNTIYF
TGTGCCAGCAGTGTGTGGCTAGGGAACACCATATATTTT
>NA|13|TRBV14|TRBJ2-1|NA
CASSTADYNEQFF
TGTGCCAGCAGCACAGCGGACTACAATGAGCAGTTCTTC
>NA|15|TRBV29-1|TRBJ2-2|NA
CSVEVARGWTGELFF
TGCAGCGTTGAAGTAGCCCGGGGTTGGACCGGGGAGCTGTTTTTT
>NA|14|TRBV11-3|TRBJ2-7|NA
CASSRGTGSYEQYF
TGTGCCAGCAGCCGAGGCACAGGTTCCTACGAGCAGTACTTC
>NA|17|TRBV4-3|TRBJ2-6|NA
CASSEEAASWGANVLTF
TGCGCCAGCAGCGAGGAGGCGGCCTCGTGGGGGGCCAACGTCCTGACTTTC
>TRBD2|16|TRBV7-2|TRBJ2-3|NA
CASSYLDSGSRDTQYF
TGTGCCAGCAGCTATCTGGATAGCGGGTCCCGGGATACGCAGTATTTT
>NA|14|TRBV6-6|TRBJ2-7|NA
CATRFGLAFYEQYF
TGTGCCACGCGTTTTGGGCTAGCGTTCTACGAGCAGTACTTC
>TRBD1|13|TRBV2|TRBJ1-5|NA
CASRGTEIQPQHF
TGTGCCAGCAGGGGGACAGAGATTCAGCCCCAGCATTTT
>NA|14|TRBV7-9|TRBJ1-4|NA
CASSSPEDAEKLFF
TGTGCCAGCAGCTCCCCGGAGGATGCTGAAAAACTGTTTTTT
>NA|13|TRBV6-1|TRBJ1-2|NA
CASRTWQFYGYTF
TGTGCCAGCAGGACGTGGCAGTTCTATGGCTACACCTTC
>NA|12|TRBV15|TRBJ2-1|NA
CATSKEGNEQFF
TGTGCCACCAGCAAGGAGGGGAATGAGCAGTTCTTC
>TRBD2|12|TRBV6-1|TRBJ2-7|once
CASSPAGYEQYF
TGTGCCAGCAGTCCAGCGGGGTACGAGCAGTACTTC
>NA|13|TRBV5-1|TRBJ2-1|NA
CASSLISYNEQFF
TGCGCCAGCAGCTTGATTTCGTACAATGAGCAGTTCTTC
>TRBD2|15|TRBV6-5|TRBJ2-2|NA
CASKPLAGTTGELFF
TGTGCCAGCAAACCGCTAGCGGGAACTACCGGGGAGCTGTTTTTT
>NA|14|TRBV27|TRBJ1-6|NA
CASSLIPVGSPLHF
TGTGCCAGCAGCCTAATCCCGGTAGGCTCACCCCTCCACTTT
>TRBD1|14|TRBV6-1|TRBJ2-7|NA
CASRSPGQGYEQYF
TGTGCCAGCAGGTCCCCGGGACAGGGCTACGAGCAGTACTTC
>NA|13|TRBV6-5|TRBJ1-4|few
CASSWRASEKLFF
TGTGCCAGCAGTTGGAGGGCGTCAGAAAAACTGTTTTTT
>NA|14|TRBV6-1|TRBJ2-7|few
CASKGGGSRYEQYF
TGTGCCAGCAAGGGGGGCGGGAGCCGCTACGAGCAGTACTTC
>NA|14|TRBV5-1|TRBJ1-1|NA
CASSSKEAGTEAFF
TGCGCCAGCAGCTCCAAGGAAGCTGGCACTGAAGCTTTCTTT
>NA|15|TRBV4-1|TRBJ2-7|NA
CASSQVTSGVYEQYF
TGCGCCAGCAGCCAAGTCACCTCAGGGGTCTACGAGCAGTACTTC